This T cell receptor (beta chain) was recovered during a study of blood T cell repertoires in COVID-19. Across the whole study: The United States, Italy and Spain supplied acute and convalescent COVID-19 samples. T cells, B-cell-depleted T cells, or PBMCs provided the cDNA or gDNA that served as material.

The Seattle patients, enrolled during active infection, were followed longitudinally. V shed 2 bases and J 11 bases; nucleotides not matched to a gene: 8. This CDR3 spans 14 amino acids. The germline gives CDR1 LGHNA, CDR2 YSLEER. Produced via immunoSEQ multiplex PCR; TCRdb's table is partial and in-frame only. The table lists about 210,000 clones, over 75% of them singletons, with 2.4% in the top ten. The chain is built from TRBV4-3 and TRBJ1-1; 10 bases line up with TRBD1. This TCR was sampled from a woman in her 70s with COVID-19, enrolled during active disease. Specimen: peripheral blood. Written as DNA, the CDR3 is TGCGCCAGCAGCCAACCCCGACAGGGGGCACGGGCTTTCTTT. Translating it yields CASSQPRQGARAFF.